Sequencing of this TCR beta chain was carried out in a study of regulatory T cells in long-lasting Graves disease. This CDR3 region has 16 residues. V lost 6 bases to trimming and J lost 3 bases; unmatched junction nucleotides: 10. CDR1 and CDR2 (germline): SEHNR, FQNEAQ (reference sequence). Relying on iRepertoire HTBI primers and Arm-PCR of CDR3 regions, the team built TCR beta libraries. From the multiplex PCR reads, TCRdb called clonotypes with MiXCR, one entry per CDR3 protein. The repertoire holds 500,000 or so distinct CDR3 sequences, with about 16% as singletons. Time point described: newly diagnosed GD, antithyroid drugs for less than 3 months. Isolated PBMC RNA provided the starting material for the TCR library. The sample also formed part of further work on T cells in Graves' hyperthyroidism and ophthalmopathy. Turning to that study: Clinical symptoms, serum thyroxine, TRAb, thyroid ultrasound and orbital computed tomography informed diagnoses.

This TCR came from a woman aged 35 to 60 with Graves disease. Sequencing was performed on peripheral blood mononuclear cells (PBMCs), taken at new diagnosis, from a patient treated with antithyroid drugs. This chain joins TRBV7-9 and TRBJ1-3; 8 bases agree with TRBD1. Written as DNA, the CDR3 is TGTGCCAGCAGTCCACAGGGGGGCTCCTATGGAAACACCATATATTTT. It codes for CASSPQGGSYGNTIYF. The full variable domain, rest sourced from reference TRBV7-9 and TRBJ1-3, is DTGVSQNPRHKITKRGQNVTFRCDPISEHNRLYWYRQTLGQGPEFLTYFQNEAQLEKSRLLSDRFSAERPKGSFSTLEIQRTEQGDSAMYLCASSPQGGSYGNTIYFGEGSWLTVV.